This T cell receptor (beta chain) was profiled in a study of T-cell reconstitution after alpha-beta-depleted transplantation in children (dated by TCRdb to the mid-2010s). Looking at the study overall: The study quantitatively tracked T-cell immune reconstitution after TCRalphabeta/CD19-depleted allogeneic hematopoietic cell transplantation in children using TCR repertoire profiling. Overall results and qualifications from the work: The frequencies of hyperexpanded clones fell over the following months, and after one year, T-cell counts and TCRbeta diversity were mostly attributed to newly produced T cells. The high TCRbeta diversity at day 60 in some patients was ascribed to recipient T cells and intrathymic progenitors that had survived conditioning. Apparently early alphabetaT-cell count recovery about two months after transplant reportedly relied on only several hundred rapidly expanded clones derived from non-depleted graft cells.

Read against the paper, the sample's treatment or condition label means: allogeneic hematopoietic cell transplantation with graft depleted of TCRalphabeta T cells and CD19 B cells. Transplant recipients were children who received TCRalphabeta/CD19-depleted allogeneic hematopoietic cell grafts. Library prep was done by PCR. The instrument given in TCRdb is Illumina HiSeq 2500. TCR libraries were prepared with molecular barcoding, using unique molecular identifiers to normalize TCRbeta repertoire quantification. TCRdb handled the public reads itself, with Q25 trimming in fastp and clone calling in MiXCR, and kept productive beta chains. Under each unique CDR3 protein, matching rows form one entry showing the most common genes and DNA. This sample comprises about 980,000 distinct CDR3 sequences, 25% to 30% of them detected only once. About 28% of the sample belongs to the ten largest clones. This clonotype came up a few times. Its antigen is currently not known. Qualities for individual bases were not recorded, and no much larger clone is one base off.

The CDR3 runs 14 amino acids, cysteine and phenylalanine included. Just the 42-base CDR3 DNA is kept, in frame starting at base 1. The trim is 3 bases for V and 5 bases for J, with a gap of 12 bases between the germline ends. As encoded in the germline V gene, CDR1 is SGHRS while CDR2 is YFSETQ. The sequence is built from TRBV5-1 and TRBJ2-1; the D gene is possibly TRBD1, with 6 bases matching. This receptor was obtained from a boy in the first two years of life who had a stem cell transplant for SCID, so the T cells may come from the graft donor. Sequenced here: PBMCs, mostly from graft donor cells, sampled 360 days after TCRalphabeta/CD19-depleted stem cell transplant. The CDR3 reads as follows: CASSSVAGDNEQFF. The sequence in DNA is TGCGCCAGCAGCTCGGTGGCAGGGGACAATGAGCAGTTCTTC.